A single sample gave rise to the 21 T cell receptor beta chains below, sequenced in a study of response to subunit inactivated influenza vaccine. TCRdb re-called the RT-PCR reads with MiXCR, one entry per CDR3 protein. This sample carries under 200,000 distinct CDR3 sequences, about 12% of them seen once, and the ten largest clones take approximately 32%. The same sample was also used in a study of T cells expressing NK-cell markers. In that study: The authors generated TCR beta cDNA through 5'RACE template switching with UMIs.

The sample was CD8+ T cells sorted from PBMCs, taken roughly 13 days after vaccination. These receptors were taken from a man between 50 and 59 years old who received an inactivated influenza vaccine.

The genes are TRBV5-8 and TRBJ2-5; 8 positions agree with TRBD1. There are 14 residues in the CDR3. Looked up from germline, CDR1 is SGHTS and CDR2 is YDEGEE. Trimming cost V 4 bases and J 3 bases; bases outside gene matches: 5. The CDR3: CASSPDRGEETQYF. The CDR3 DNA reads as TGTGCCAGCAGCCCTGACAGGGGTGAAGAGACCCAGTACTTC. Supplemented by reference TRBV5-8 and TRBJ2-5, the full variable domain reads EAGVTQSPTHLIKTRGQQATLRCSPISGHTSVYWYQQALGLGLQFLLWYDEGEERNRGNFPPRFSGRQFPNYSSELNVNALELEDSALYLCASSPDRGEETQYFGPGTRLLVL.

The CDR3 nucleotides are TGTGCCAGCAGTGAAGAAGTAACCGGACGAACACTGGGGACCCAGTACTTC. Protein: CASSEEVTGRTLGTQYF. The J gene is TRBJ2-5, the V gene TRBV2, with no clear D. Per the germline V gene, CDR1 is SNHLY and CDR2 is FYNNEI. The CDR3 totals 17 residues. V lost 1 base, J lost 7 bases, and 22 bases lay in between.

This chain uses TRBV28 with TRBJ2-1, with 10 bases fitting TRBD1. This CDR3 contains 19 residues. Germline V gene data show CDR1 as MDHEN and CDR2 as SYDVKM. After removal of 5 bases from V and 7 bases from J, the junction contained 20 bases not matched to a gene. CDR3 nucleotide sequence: TGTGCCAGCAGTCTCCATCTTGGCTTGGGACAGGGGCCCCAAAATGAGCAGTTCTTC. This codes for CASSLHLGLGQGPQNEQFF.

There are a few counts of this clonotype. The V call is TRBV3-1, the J call TRBJ1-5; D remains unclear. V dropped 1 base and J dropped 1 base, with 8 bases sitting between them. Germline V gives CDR1 LGHDT, CDR2 YNNKEL (reference sequence). This CDR3 has 15 amino acids. The DNA of the CDR3 is TGTGCCAGCAGCCAAGGATACGGGAGCAATCAGCCCCAGCATTTT. Encoded protein: CASSQGYGSNQPQHF.

Worth noting for this clonotype: This could be a read error, since a much larger clone is one nucleotide away. This chain links TRBV7-9 with TRBJ2-7; D might be TRBD2 (6 bases). Trimming shortened V by 0 bases and J by 3 bases, and 6 bases separated the two germline ends. Germline CDR1 SEHNR, CDR2 FQNEAQ (reference sequence). CDR3 length: 13 residues. The CDR3 loop is CASSLAEGYEQYF. The CDR3 DNA sequence: TGTGCCAGCAGCTTAGCGGAGGGCTACGAGCAGTACTTC.

This clonotype was observed a handful of times. This chain joins TRBV2 and TRBJ1-3; maybe TRBD1 (5 bases). CDR1 is SNHLY and CDR2 is FYNNEI in the germline V gene. V was clipped by 5 bases and J by 4 bases, with 12 bases between them. The CDR3 runs to 14 residues. The CDR3, as DNA: TGTGCCAGCAGTCTTCCAGGGACGGGAAACACCATATATTTT. It is translated as CASSLPGTGNTIYF.

This chain links TRBV15 with TRBJ2-7, with D possibly TRBD2 on 5 matching bases. Trimming stripped 2 bases from V and 5 bases from J, with 7 bases between. This CDR3 is built from 12 residues. Germline assignment: CDR1 LNHNV and CDR2 YYDKDF (reference sequence). The CDR3 DNA reads as TGTGCCACCAGCAGAACCGGGGACGAGCAGTACTTC. It encodes CATSRTGDEQYF.

This clonotype was observed a handful of times. V usage is TRBV7-8 and J usage is TRBJ2-7; 9 nucleotides agree with TRBD2. The germline V gene encodes CDR1 SGHVS and CDR2 FQNEAQ. J gave up 6 bases and V 4 bases, and 13 bases lay outside the gene matches. The CDR3 is 16 amino acids. The CDR3 protein is CASSSWTSEVLTEQYF. The CDR3 DNA is TGTGCCAGCAGCTCCTGGACTAGCGAGGTCCTGACCGAGCAGTACTTC.

This clonotype was found many times. The chain employs TRBV6-6 and TRBJ2-7; D remains ambiguous. There are 10 residues in the CDR3. Trimming stripped 10 bases from V and 5 bases from J, with 9 bases between. Germline CDR1 and CDR2: MNHNY and SVGAGI (reference sequence). This CDR3 is CATELHEQYF. The CDR3 DNA reads as TGTGCCACCGAACTCCACGAGCAGTACTTC.

This rearrangement joins TRBV6-2 or TRBV6-3 to TRBJ2-5; TRBD1 might be the D (5 bases). The CDR3 contains 15 residues. Trimming took 1 base from V and 2 from J, leaving 11 bases between them. The V gene's germline CDR1 is MNHEY and CDR2 SVGEGT. The CDR3: CASSYFGRVQETQYF. DNA of the CDR3: TGTGCCAGCAGTTACTTTGGCAGGGTACAAGAGACCCAGTACTTC.

This chain connects TRBV28 to TRBJ2-4; 11 bases line up with TRBD2. The ends lost 5 bases at V and 0 bases at J; junction bases unmatched: 9. Looked up from germline, CDR1 is MDHEN and CDR2 is SYDVKM. The CDR3 runs 18 residues. The CDR3, as DNA: TGTGCCAGCAGTCAGCCGGGACTAGCGGAGCTAGCCAAAAACATTCAGTACTTC. This encodes CASSQPGLAELAKNIQYF.

This clonotype was seen a handful of times. The chain employs TRBV7-2 and TRBJ2-3; the match to TRBD2 covers 8 bases. This CDR3 has 17 amino acids. Unmatched junction bases numbered 13, after V lost 2 bases and J lost 6 bases. Germline assignment: CDR1 SGHTA and CDR2 FQGNSA. DNA for the CDR3: TGTGCCAGCAGCTTAAGTCCCCTAGCGGGTCGCGATGATACGCAGTATTTT. This translates into CASSLSPLAGRDDTQYF. The full variable domain, in which reference TRBV7-2 and TRBJ2-3 provide the parts outside the CDR3, is GAGVSQSPSNKVTEKGKDVELRCDPISGHTALYWYRQSLGQGLEFLIYFQGNSAPDKSGLPSDRFSAERTGGSVSTLTIQRTQQEDSAVYLCASSLSPLAGRDDTQYFGPGTRLTVL.

This clonotype was seen at least ten times. This chain uses TRBV5-1 with TRBJ1-1; TRBD1 might be the D (6 bases). The CDR3 runs 13 residues. In germline, CDR1 is SGHRS, CDR2 YFSETQ. The V gene lost 1 base and the J gene lost 6 bases, with 10 bases spanning the gap. Written as DNA, the CDR3 is TGCGCCAGCAGCTTGAAAGGGGGGCCTGAAGCTTTCTTT. It encodes CASSLKGGPEAFF.

This clonotype was seen a few times. V and J are TRBV4-2 and TRBJ2-3; tentatively, D is TRBD2 (6 bases). Trimming took 0 bases from V and 0 from J, leaving 13 bases between them. Per germline, CDR1 LGHNA and CDR2 YNFKEQ. The CDR3 contains 17 residues. CDR3 region: CASSQDLSAGSTDTQYF. In nucleotides, the CDR3 is TGTGCCAGCAGCCAAGATTTAAGTGCGGGAAGCACAGATACGCAGTATTTT.

This clonotype has only a few counts. The chain uses TRBV7-9 and TRBJ2-5; D unclear. CDR1 is SEHNR, CDR2 FQNEAQ, per germline (reference sequence). V lost 1 base and J 5 bases, leaving 11 bases between the germline ends. The CDR3 extends over 14 amino acids. CDR3 sequence: CASSLVFGQETQYF. The CDR3 nucleotides are TGTGCCAGCAGCTTAGTATTTGGGCAGGAGACCCAGTACTTC. Filled out from reference TRBV7-9 and TRBJ2-5, the complete variable domain reads DTGVSQNPRHKITKRGQNVTFRCDPISEHNRLYWYRQTLGQGPEFLTYFQNEAQLEKSRLLSDRFSAERPKGSFSTLEIQRTEQGDSAMYLCASSLVFGQETQYFGPGTRLLVL.

The chain links TRBV19 to TRBJ2-7, with D perhaps matching TRBD1 (6 bases). V lost 6 bases and J lost 4, with 16 bases in between. Per the germline V gene, CDR1 is LNHDA and CDR2 is SQIVND (reference sequence). The CDR3 has 14 residues. The CDR3, as DNA: TGTGCCAGTAGCCCTGACAGGACCGATTACGAGCAGTACTTC. Amino acid sequence: CASSPDRTDYEQYF.

The rearrangement links TRBV7-9 to TRBJ2-5; 8 bases line up with TRBD2. In germline, CDR1 is SEHNR, CDR2 FQNEAQ (reference sequence). J gave up 4 bases and V 5 bases, and 6 bases lay outside the gene matches. The CDR3 runs to 14 residues. The CDR3 reads CASSQTGTRETQYF. DNA of the CDR3: TGTGCCAGCAGCCAAACCGGGACTAGAGAGACCCAGTACTTC.

In its sample, this clonotype was seen many times. V usage is TRBV12-3 or TRBV12-4 and J usage is TRBJ1-5, with D unclear. V was pared by 5 bases and J by 5 bases, with 10 bases between. The CDR3 has 13 residues. DNA for the CDR3: TGTGCCAGCAGTCCGACGGGTTATCAGCCCCAGCATTTT. Translation: CASSPTGYQPQHF.

The J gene is TRBJ2-1, the V gene TRBV12-5; D may be TRBD1 (5 bases). Germline CDR1 and CDR2: LGHNT and FRNRAP. V dropped 4 bases and J dropped 1 base, with 17 bases sitting between them. CDR3 length: 17 residues. The CDR3 DNA reads as TGTGCTAGTGGTTCCTATACGATGGCAGGGTCCTACAATGAGCAGTTCTTC. Translation gives CASGSYTMAGSYNEQFF.

Only a few counts were recorded for this clonotype. The CDR3 spells CASSQVSSSGRETQYF. In DNA form, the CDR3 reads TGCGCCAGCAGCCAAGTCTCCTCATCGGGCAGAGAGACCCAGTACTTC. V gene TRBV4-1 combines with J gene TRBJ2-5; the D is unclear. CDR1 and CDR2 (germline): MGHRA, YSYEKL. This CDR3 contains 16 residues. V shed 1 base and J shed 4 bases, with 16 bases lying between them.

The chain joins TRBV6-2 or TRBV6-3 to TRBJ1-1; D unresolved. V was trimmed by 5 bases and J by 3 bases, leaving 16 bases between them. CDR3 length: 15 amino acids. The germline V gene has CDR1 MNHEY and CDR2 SVGEGT. Here the CDR3 reads CASSEARQAHTEAFF. The CDR3, as DNA: TGTGCCAGCAGTGAGGCTCGGCAGGCCCACACTGAAGCTTTCTTT.